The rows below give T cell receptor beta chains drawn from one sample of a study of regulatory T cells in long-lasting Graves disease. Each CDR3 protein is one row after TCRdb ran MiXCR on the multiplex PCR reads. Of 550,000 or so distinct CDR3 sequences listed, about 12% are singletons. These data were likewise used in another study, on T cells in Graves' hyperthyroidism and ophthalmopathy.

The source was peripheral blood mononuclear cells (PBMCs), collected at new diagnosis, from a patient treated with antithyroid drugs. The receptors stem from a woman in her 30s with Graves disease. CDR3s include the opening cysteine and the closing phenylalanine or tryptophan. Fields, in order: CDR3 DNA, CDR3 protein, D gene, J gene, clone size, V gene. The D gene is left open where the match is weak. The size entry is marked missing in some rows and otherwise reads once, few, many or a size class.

DNA: TGCGCCAGCAGCCGTATTAATGAGGGTGGAAACACCATATATTTT
CDR3: CASSRINEGGNTIYF
D: .
J: TRBJ1-3
size: .
V: TRBV4-3

DNA: TGTGCCAGCAGTTCCCTGGGACTAGCGGGAGGGCCAAGGAATGAGCAGTTCTTC
CDR3: CASSSLGLAGGPRNEQFF
D: TRBD2
J: TRBJ2-1
size: few
V: TRBV27

DNA: TGTGCCAGCAGGATAGCGGGAGGGCCGTGGAATGAGCAGTTCTTC
CDR3: CASRIAGGPWNEQFF
D: TRBD2
J: TRBJ2-1
size: .
V: TRBV11-2

DNA: TGTGCCAGCAGTAAAGGAGGACTAGCGGGAGTGGTCGGGGAGCTGTTTTTT
CDR3: CASSKGGLAGVVGELFF
D: TRBD2
J: TRBJ2-2
size: many
V: TRBV12-3/TRBV12-4

DNA: TGTGCCAGCAGGGAGGACAGGGATAATTCACCCCTCCACTTT
CDR3: CASREDRDNSPLHF
D: TRBD1
J: TRBJ1-6
size: .
V: TRBV6-1

DNA: TGTGCCAGCACCTCCTATGGGAGAAGAGCCTACGAGCAGTACTTC
CDR3: CASTSYGRRAYEQYF
D: .
J: TRBJ2-7
size: many
V: TRBV11-2

DNA: TGTGCCAGCAGCTTAACAGGGGGGAACAATGAGCAGTTCTTC
CDR3: CASSLTGGNNEQFF
D: TRBD1
J: TRBJ2-1
size: many
V: TRBV7-2

DNA: TGTGCCTGGACCAGAGGACTAGCGGGAGTAGGATACGAGCAGTACTTC
CDR3: CAWTRGLAGVGYEQYF
D: TRBD2
J: TRBJ2-7
size: few
V: TRBV30

DNA: TGTGCCAGCAGCCACACGGAGGTTCGGACATACGAGCAGTACTTC
CDR3: CASSHTEVRTYEQYF
D: .
J: TRBJ2-7
size: .
V: TRBV13

DNA: TGTGCCAGCTCACCCCCAAGCGTCCAATACAATGAGCAGTTCTTC
CDR3: CASSPPSVQYNEQFF
D: .
J: TRBJ2-1
size: .
V: TRBV18

DNA: TGTGCCACCAGTCCTAGCGGGAGTCGAACAGATACGCAGTATTTT
CDR3: CATSPSGSRTDTQYF
D: TRBD2
J: TRBJ2-3
size: .
V: TRBV24-1

DNA: TGTGCCAGCAGCCAAGAAGAGTTCTACGAGCAGTACTTC
CDR3: CASSQEEFYEQYF
D: .
J: TRBJ2-7
size: .
V: TRBV4-2

DNA: TGTGCCAGCAACTTCGGACAGGGGACTAATGAAAAACTGTTTTTT
CDR3: CASNFGQGTNEKLFF
D: TRBD1
J: TRBJ1-4
size: many
V: TRBV28

DNA: TGTGCCAGCTCGGCCAGCTCCTATAATTCACCCCTCCACTTT
CDR3: CASSASSYNSPLHF
D: .
J: TRBJ1-6
size: many
V: TRBV18

DNA: TGCAGTGCTACCTCGGGACAGGAGGCTTCCTACGAGCAGTACTTC
CDR3: CSATSGQEASYEQYF
D: TRBD1
J: TRBJ2-7
size: .
V: TRBV20-1

DNA: TGTGCCAGTAGTAATCGCGGGAGAGATGAGCAGTTCTTC
CDR3: CASSNRGRDEQFF
D: TRBD2
J: TRBJ2-1
size: .
V: TRBV19

DNA: TGTGCCAGCAGTATGCCGACAGCCAGCTACGAGCAGTACTTC
CDR3: CASSMPTASYEQYF
D: .
J: TRBJ2-7
size: many
V: TRBV28

DNA: TGTGCCTGGAGTGTAAGGGGACAGGAGACCTACAATGAGCAGTTCTTC
CDR3: CAWSVRGQETYNEQFF
D: TRBD1
J: TRBJ2-1
size: many
V: TRBV30

DNA: TGTGCCAGCAGCCCTGTCGTACAACTCTATGGCTACACCTTC
CDR3: CASSPVVQLYGYTF
D: .
J: TRBJ1-2
size: .
V: TRBV7-9

DNA: TGTGCCAGCAGCTTCGGGAGGGGGCTCCTTCCGAAACCCTACGGGCAGTACTTC
CDR3: CASSFGRGLLPKPYGQYF
D: .
J: TRBJ2-7
size: .
V: TRBV11-2

DNA: TGTGCCAGCAGTGGACAACCAACCTACGAGCAGTACTTC
CDR3: CASSGQPTYEQYF
D: .
J: TRBJ2-7
size: many
V: TRBV28

DNA: TGTGCCAGCGGTCGACAGACTAACTATGGCTACACCTTC
CDR3: CASGRQTNYGYTF
D: .
J: TRBJ1-2
size: many
V: TRBV7-2

DNA: TGTGCCATCAGTCGTGAGGGGCTCGGAGATACGCAGTATTTT
CDR3: CAISREGLGDTQYF
D: .
J: TRBJ2-3
size: many
V: TRBV10-3

DNA: TGTGCCAGCACTGGCCTGGACGGCCCCTACGAGCAGTACTTC
CDR3: CASTGLDGPYEQYF
D: .
J: TRBJ2-7
size: many
V: TRBV6-1

DNA: TGCAGTGCTAGAGATCAATCGTTCGGCGGCGACTACGAGCAGTACTTC
CDR3: CSARDQSFGGDYEQYF
D: .
J: TRBJ2-7
size: .
V: TRBV20-1

DNA: TGCGCCAGCAGCCAAGAACCGGGACAGGCCGACAATGAGCAGTTCTTC
CDR3: CASSQEPGQADNEQFF
D: TRBD1
J: TRBJ2-1
size: .
V: TRBV7-2

DNA: TGTGCCACCTCGGGAGGATTCTCCTACGAGCAGTACTTC
CDR3: CATSGGFSYEQYF
D: TRBD2
J: TRBJ2-7
size: many
V: TRBV2

DNA: TGTGCCAGCAGTCGGGTGCGGGGGGCATTTAACTATGGCTACACCTTC
CDR3: CASSRVRGAFNYGYTF
D: .
J: TRBJ1-2
size: many
V: TRBV27

DNA: TGTGCCAGCACCTATGGGGGGGACCACAATGAGCAGTTCTTC
CDR3: CASTYGGDHNEQFF
D: TRBD2
J: TRBJ2-1
size: few
V: TRBV6-1

DNA: TGTGCCAGTAGCACCGGGACAGAAGACACCGGGGAGCTGTTTTTT
CDR3: CASSTGTEDTGELFF
D: TRBD1
J: TRBJ2-2
size: .
V: TRBV19

DNA: TGTGCCAGCATCGTTAGGGGGAAGGGGGCCAACGTCCTGACTTTC
CDR3: CASIVRGKGANVLTF
D: .
J: TRBJ2-6
size: .
V: TRBV5-8

DNA: TGTGCCAGCAGCTTCTTCCAGAACGAGCAGTACTTC
CDR3: CASSFFQNEQYF
D: .
J: TRBJ2-7
size: many
V: TRBV7-8